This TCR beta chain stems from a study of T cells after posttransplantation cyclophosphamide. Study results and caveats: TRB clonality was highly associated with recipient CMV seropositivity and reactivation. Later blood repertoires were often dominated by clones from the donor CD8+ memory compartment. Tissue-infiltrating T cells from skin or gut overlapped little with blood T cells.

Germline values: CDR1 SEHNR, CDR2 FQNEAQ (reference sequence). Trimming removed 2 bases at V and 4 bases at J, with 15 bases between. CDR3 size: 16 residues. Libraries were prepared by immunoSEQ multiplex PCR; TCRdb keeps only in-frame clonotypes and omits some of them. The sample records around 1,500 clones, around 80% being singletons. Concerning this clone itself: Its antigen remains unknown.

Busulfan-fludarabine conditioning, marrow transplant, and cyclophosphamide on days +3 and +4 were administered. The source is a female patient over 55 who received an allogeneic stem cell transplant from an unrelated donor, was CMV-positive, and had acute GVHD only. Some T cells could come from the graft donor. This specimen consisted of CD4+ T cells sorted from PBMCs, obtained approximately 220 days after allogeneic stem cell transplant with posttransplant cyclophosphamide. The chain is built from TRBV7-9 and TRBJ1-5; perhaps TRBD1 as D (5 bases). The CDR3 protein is CASSLYSRGMNQPQHF. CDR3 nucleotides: TGTGCCAGCAGCTTATATTCACGGGGGATGAATCAGCCCCAGCATTTT.